The T cell receptor beta chain described here comes from a study of T cell responses to AZD1222 COVID-19 vaccine. Assay used: immunoSEQ multiplex PCR; TCRdb lists only in-frame clones, some missing. The sample consists of roughly 160,000 clones, 87% of them appearing once. Findings and caveats of the study: Donors in the cohort were predominantly white British and more often female, and clonal diversity was possibly underestimated.

This clone came up once. Its antigen is unknown. The CDR3 is 11 residues long. Per the germline V gene, CDR1 is MNHEY and CDR2 is SVGAGI. Trimming took 6 bases from V and 5 from J, leaving 7 bases between them. The sequencing here drew on peripheral blood, taken 28 days after the second AZD1222 dose. The gene calls are TRBV6-5 and TRBJ1-2; D unresolved. The source of this sequence is an adult who received the AZD1222 COVID-19 vaccine. This CDR3 reads CASSQRYGYTF. CDR3 in DNA: TGTGCCAGCAGCCAGAGATATGGCTACACCTTC.